This TCR beta chain stems from a study of CD8+CD57+ T cells in acquired aplastic anemia. Study-wide results and caveats: Patients and controls had in common around 29 CD8+ CDR3 sequences. With respect to CD8+ Simpson's diversity, patients and controls did not differ significantly.

This clonotype was counted at least ten times. Its target is not known. Genomic DNA, serving as template, underwent TCR beta VDJ and CDR3 profiling. TCRdb reanalysed the reads using MiXCR and keeps one entry per CDR3 protein. The table has 150,000 to 200,000 distinct CDR3 sequences, roughly 40% seen once. CDR3 length: 13 amino acids. Germline loops: CDR1 DFQATT, CDR2 SNEGSKA (reference sequence). V lost 1 base and J lost 6, with 7 bases in between. The sequence was collected from a human donor in good health. The V call is TRBV20-1, the J call TRBJ1-6; D is possibly TRBD1 (6 bases). Source material: sorted CD4+, CD8+, or CD8+CD57+ T cells (not recorded which) from PBMCs. CDR3 sequence (DNA): TGCAGTGCTAGAGGACAGGCTAATTCACCCCTCCACTTT. Translated: CSARGQANSPLHF.